This T cell receptor (beta chain) was found in a study of blood T cell dynamics during melanoma immunotherapy. Concerning this clone: As yet, its antigen is unknown.

The V gene's germline CDR1 is MDHEN and CDR2 SYDVKM. The V and J ends lost 6 bases and 3 bases, in that order; junction bases with no gene match: 10. The CDR3 runs to 15 residues. TCRdb's copy holds only in-frame clones and misses some; the assay was immunoSEQ multiplex PCR. The sample contains about 4,900 clones, 85% to 90% of which appear only once. Study observations and caveats: Clones driving repertoire changes may be melanoma-specific or general immune activation.

As to time point: week 3, after first cycle of checkpoint inhibitor. Apart from two fast progressors, RECIST 1.1 response was judged 12 weeks post-infusion. No patient had earlier systemic cancer treatment, concurrent immunosuppressants, or another active cancer. The TCR sequence derives from a human donor with melanoma. The chain is built from TRBV28 and TRBJ1-2, with TRBD1 matching 7 bases. The sample in question was blood, obtained from a patient treated with checkpoint blockade. CDR3 DNA: TGTGCCAGCAGCCTCCCGGACAGGTCTTACTATGGCTACACCTTC. It codes for CASSLPDRSYYGYTF.